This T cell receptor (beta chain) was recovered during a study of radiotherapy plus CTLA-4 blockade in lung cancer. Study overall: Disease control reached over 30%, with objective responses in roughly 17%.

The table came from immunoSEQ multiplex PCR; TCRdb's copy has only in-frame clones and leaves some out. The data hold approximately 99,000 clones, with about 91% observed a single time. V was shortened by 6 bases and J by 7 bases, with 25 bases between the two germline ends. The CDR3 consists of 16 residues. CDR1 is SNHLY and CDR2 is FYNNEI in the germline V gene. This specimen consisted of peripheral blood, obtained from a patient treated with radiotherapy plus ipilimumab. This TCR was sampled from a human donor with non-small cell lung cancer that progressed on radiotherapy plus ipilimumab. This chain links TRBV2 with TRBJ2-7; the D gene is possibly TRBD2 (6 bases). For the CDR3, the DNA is TGTGCCAGCAGCCCCCGGCTTGGGACTCCCTCTGGAGAGCAGTACTTC. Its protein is CASSPRLGTPSGEQYF.